These T cell receptor beta chains were read from a single sample in a study of T cell responses to AZD1222 COVID-19 vaccine. Sequenced by immunoSEQ multiplex PCR; TCRdb stores in-frame clones only, minus some. The sample has 90,000 to 150,000 clones; over 75% are singletons. Sequencing was performed on peripheral blood, taken on day 0 of AZD1222 vaccination. The receptor set was obtained from an adult in good health. CDR3s include the opening cysteine and the closing phenylalanine or tryptophan. A D gene is named only where the DNA matches it firmly. The size field is filled for only some rows; it gives once, few, many or a size class.

abundance: .
d_gene: TRBD1
v_gene: TRBV13
j_gene: TRBJ2-4
CDR3aa: CASSDRGNIQYF
CDR3nt: TGTGCCAGCAGTGACAGGGGAAACATTCAGTACTTC

abundance: few
d_gene: .
v_gene: TRBV6-5
j_gene: TRBJ1-1
CDR3aa: CASSYSLSTEAFF
CDR3nt: TGTGCCAGCAGTTATTCATTGAGCACTGAAGCTTTCTTT

abundance: .
d_gene: TRBD1
v_gene: TRBV19
j_gene: TRBJ2-7
CDR3aa: CASSPGQGDEQYF
CDR3nt: TGTGCCAGTAGTCCAGGACAGGGGGACGAGCAGTACTTC

abundance: .
d_gene: .
v_gene: TRBV5-1
j_gene: TRBJ1-5
CDR3aa: CASTPALGGGNQPQHF
CDR3nt: TGCGCCAGCACCCCGGCGCTAGGTGGGGGTAATCAGCCCCAGCATTTT

abundance: .
d_gene: TRBD1
v_gene: TRBV2
j_gene: TRBJ2-2
CDR3aa: CASSADREIGELFF
CDR3nt: TGTGCCAGCAGCGCGGACAGGGAGATCGGGGAGCTGTTTTTT

abundance: .
d_gene: TRBD1
v_gene: TRBV5-1
j_gene: TRBJ2-7
CDR3aa: CASSLFGTGLYEQYF
CDR3nt: TGCGCCAGCAGCTTGTTCGGGACAGGGCTCTACGAGCAGTACTTC

abundance: .
d_gene: .
v_gene: TRBV7-8
j_gene: TRBJ2-5
CDR3aa: CASSDVMSSAPASETQYF
CDR3nt: TGTGCCAGCAGCGACGTTATGTCGTCGGCTCCGGCGAGTGAGACCCAGTACTTC

abundance: .
d_gene: TRBD1
v_gene: TRBV7-8
j_gene: TRBJ1-1
CDR3aa: CASSYIRGPTEAFF
CDR3nt: TGTGCCAGCAGCTATATCAGGGGGCCCACTGAAGCTTTCTTT

abundance: .
d_gene: .
v_gene: TRBV18
j_gene: TRBJ1-2
CDR3aa: CASSPDSNYGYTF
CDR3nt: TGTGCCAGCTCACCGGACAGTAACTATGGCTACACCTTC

abundance: .
d_gene: .
v_gene: TRBV5-6
j_gene: TRBJ1-2
CDR3aa: CASNPLGDYGYTF
CDR3nt: TGTGCCAGCAACCCACTTGGGGACTATGGCTACACCTTC

abundance: .
d_gene: .
v_gene: TRBV5-6
j_gene: TRBJ2-7
CDR3aa: CASSFGSYEQYF
CDR3nt: TGTGCCAGCAGCTTTGGATCCTACGAGCAGTACTTC

abundance: .
d_gene: TRBD1
v_gene: TRBV7-2
j_gene: TRBJ2-1
CDR3aa: CASEDRGKVGHEQFF
CDR3nt: TGTGCCAGTGAGGACAGGGGAAAGGTGGGGCATGAGCAGTTCTTC

abundance: .
d_gene: TRBD2
v_gene: TRBV7-9
j_gene: TRBJ2-7
CDR3aa: CASSLALAGGWYEQYF
CDR3nt: TGTGCCAGCAGCTTAGCCCTAGCGGGGGGATGGTACGAGCAGTACTTC

abundance: .
d_gene: .
v_gene: TRBV27
j_gene: TRBJ2-7
CDR3aa: CASSWGQGSYEQYF
CDR3nt: TGTGCCAGCAGTTGGGGGCAGGGTTCCTACGAGCAGTACTTC

abundance: .
d_gene: .
v_gene: TRBV30
j_gene: TRBJ1-1
CDR3aa: CAWSVHSVAGW
CDR3nt: TGTGCCTGGAGTGTCCATTCGGTGGCAGGGTGG

abundance: .
d_gene: .
v_gene: TRBV5-4
j_gene: TRBJ1-2
CDR3aa: CASSSGPPNGQIMYGYTF
CDR3nt: TGTGCCAGCAGCTCCGGACCGCCCAACGGACAGATCATGTATGGCTACACCTTC

abundance: few
d_gene: .
v_gene: TRBV12-5
j_gene: TRBJ2-1
CDR3aa: CASGLIGGHSYNEQFF
CDR3nt: TGTGCTAGTGGTTTGATCGGGGGACACTCCTACAATGAGCAGTTCTTC

abundance: .
d_gene: .
v_gene: TRBV5-4
j_gene: TRBJ1-4
CDR3aa: CASSPGESPGEKLFF
CDR3nt: TGTGCCAGCAGCCCGGGTGAGTCTCCGGGCGAAAAACTGTTTTTT

abundance: .
d_gene: .
v_gene: TRBV10-2
j_gene: TRBJ2-3
CDR3aa: CASLGQVLGTDTQYF
CDR3nt: TGCGCCAGCCTGGGTCAGGTCCTAGGCACAGATACGCAGTATTTT

abundance: .
d_gene: .
v_gene: TRBV5-6
j_gene: TRBJ2-7
CDR3aa: CASSDRSYEQYF
CDR3nt: TGTGCCAGCAGCGATAGGTCGTACGAGCAGTACTTC

abundance: once
d_gene: TRBD1
v_gene: TRBV4-3
j_gene: TRBJ1-4
CDR3aa: CASSQDQGHRGLFEKLFF
CDR3nt: TGCGCCAGCAGCCAAGATCAGGGCCACAGGGGGCTTTTTGAAAAACTGTTTTTT

abundance: .
d_gene: .
v_gene: TRBV12-3/TRBV12-4
j_gene: TRBJ1-1
CDR3aa: CASSSDPNTEAFF
CDR3nt: TGTGCCAGCAGTTCCGACCCGAACACTGAAGCTTTCTTT

abundance: .
d_gene: TRBD1
v_gene: TRBV25-1
j_gene: TRBJ1-1
CDR3aa: CASSELGTGMITEAFF
CDR3nt: TGTGCCAGCAGTGAATTAGGGACAGGGATGATCACTGAAGCTTTCTTT

abundance: .
d_gene: TRBD1
v_gene: TRBV10-3
j_gene: TRBJ1-1
CDR3aa: CAISEHPQGAEEAFF
CDR3nt: TGTGCCATCAGTGAGCACCCCCAGGGGGCGGAAGAGGCTTTCTTT

abundance: .
d_gene: .
v_gene: TRBV3-1/TRBV3-2
j_gene: TRBJ1-5
CDR3aa: CASSKRGGNQPQHF
CDR3nt: TGTGCCAGCAGCAAAAGGGGGGGAAATCAGCCCCAGCATTTT

abundance: .
d_gene: .
v_gene: TRBV15
j_gene: TRBJ1-5
CDR3aa: CATSRGEGVGNQPQHF
CDR3nt: TGTGCCACCAGCAGAGGTGAGGGAGTTGGCAATCAGCCCCAGCATTTT

abundance: .
d_gene: .
v_gene: TRBV14
j_gene: TRBJ2-1
CDR3aa: CASSQGIGLWGLRYNEQFF
CDR3nt: TGTGCCAGCAGCCAAGGCATCGGATTGTGGGGGCTCAGGTACAATGAGCAGTTCTTC

abundance: .
d_gene: TRBD1
v_gene: TRBV2
j_gene: TRBJ1-2
CDR3aa: CASSEARGVQGYTF
CDR3nt: TGTGCCAGCAGTGAGGCCAGGGGGGTCCAAGGCTACACCTTC

abundance: .
d_gene: TRBD1
v_gene: TRBV5-6
j_gene: TRBJ1-1
CDR3aa: CASSGQGGNTEAFF
CDR3nt: TGTGCCAGCAGCGGACAGGGTGGAAACACTGAAGCTTTCTTT

abundance: once
d_gene: .
v_gene: TRBV3-1/TRBV3-2
j_gene: TRBJ2-7
CDR3aa: CASSQARHEQYF
CDR3nt: TGTGCCAGCAGCCAAGCCCGCCACGAGCAGTACTTC

abundance: .
d_gene: .
v_gene: TRBV11-2
j_gene: TRBJ2-5
CDR3aa: CASSLSPIPGPQETQYF
CDR3nt: TGTGCCAGCAGCTTAAGCCCAATCCCGGGACCTCAGGAGACCCAGTACTTC

abundance: few
d_gene: .
v_gene: TRBV4-1
j_gene: TRBJ2-7
CDR3aa: CASSLRTRYEQYF
CDR3nt: TGCGCCAGCAGCCTAAGGACGCGATACGAGCAGTACTTC

abundance: .
d_gene: .
v_gene: TRBV5-1
j_gene: TRBJ2-7
CDR3aa: CASSDGSSTYEQYF
CDR3nt: TGCGCCAGCAGCGACGGGTCATCAACCTACGAGCAGTACTTC

abundance: .
d_gene: .
v_gene: TRBV5-5
j_gene: TRBJ1-6
CDR3aa: CASSPVEALISPLHF
CDR3nt: TGTGCCAGCAGCCCAGTGGAGGCCCTGATTTCACCCCTCCACTTT

abundance: .
d_gene: .
v_gene: TRBV12-3/TRBV12-4
j_gene: TRBJ1-2
CDR3aa: CASSLGGEYGYTF
CDR3nt: TGTGCCAGCAGCCTCGGGGGGGAATATGGCTACACCTTC

abundance: .
d_gene: TRBD2
v_gene: TRBV27
j_gene: TRBJ2-7
CDR3aa: CASRPPLAGGRYEQYF
CDR3nt: TGTGCCAGCAGACCCCCCCTAGCGGGGGGGCGGTACGAGCAGTACTTC

abundance: .
d_gene: TRBD2
v_gene: TRBV9
j_gene: TRBJ2-2
CDR3aa: CASSGASGGEYQRRTGELFF
CDR3nt: TGTGCCAGCAGCGGTGCTAGCGGGGGGGAATACCAGCGACGTACCGGGGAGCTGTTTTTT

abundance: .
d_gene: .
v_gene: TRBV6-2/TRBV6-3
j_gene: TRBJ2-7
CDR3aa: CASSYAGNEQYF
CDR3nt: TGTGCCAGCAGTTACGCCGGGAACGAGCAGTACTTC

abundance: .
d_gene: .
v_gene: TRBV5-5
j_gene: TRBJ2-7
CDR3aa: CASIGGSYEQYF
CDR3nt: TGTGCCAGCATTGGAGGTAGCTACGAGCAGTACTTC

abundance: once
d_gene: .
v_gene: TRBV7-8
j_gene: TRBJ2-7
CDR3aa: CASSFTRRQGSPYEQYF
CDR3nt: TGTGCCAGCAGCTTTACTAGGAGGCAGGGGTCCCCCTACGAGCAGTACTTC

abundance: .
d_gene: .
v_gene: TRBV7-8
j_gene: TRBJ2-7
CDR3aa: CASSLAGRASMTYEQYF
CDR3nt: TGTGCCAGCAGCTTAGCTGGGCGGGCATCGATGACCTACGAGCAGTACTTC

abundance: few
d_gene: .
v_gene: TRBV5-1
j_gene: TRBJ1-1
CDR3aa: CASSPGGSGARTEAFF
CDR3nt: TGCGCCAGCAGCCCAGGAGGATCTGGGGCTCGAACTGAAGCTTTCTTT

abundance: .
d_gene: .
v_gene: TRBV30
j_gene: TRBJ1-4
CDR3aa: CAWSVLGGAGEKLFF
CDR3nt: TGTGCCTGGAGTGTACTGGGGGGTGCAGGAGAAAAACTGTTTTTT

abundance: .
d_gene: .
v_gene: TRBV4-2
j_gene: TRBJ1-5
CDR3aa: CASSQDPRALGGYSNQPQHF
CDR3nt: TGTGCCAGCAGCCAAGATCCCCGGGCCCTGGGAGGCTATAGCAATCAGCCCCAGCATTTT

abundance: few
d_gene: .
v_gene: TRBV2
j_gene: TRBJ1-1
CDR3aa: CASNGNTEAFF
CDR3nt: TGTGCCAGCAACGGAAACACTGAAGCTTTCTTT

abundance: .
d_gene: .
v_gene: TRBV27
j_gene: TRBJ2-3
CDR3aa: CASSLVPGRGTDTQYF
CDR3nt: TGTGCCAGCAGTTTAGTTCCGGGAAGGGGAACAGATACGCAGTATTTT

abundance: .
d_gene: TRBD1
v_gene: TRBV7-9
j_gene: TRBJ2-1
CDR3aa: CASGGTGSSYNEQFF
CDR3nt: TGTGCCAGTGGAGGGACAGGGAGCTCCTACAATGAGCAGTTCTTC

abundance: .
d_gene: TRBD1
v_gene: TRBV6-1
j_gene: TRBJ2-7
CDR3aa: CASSEGTGVGYEQYF
CDR3nt: TGTGCCAGCAGTGAGGGGACAGGGGTAGGCTACGAGCAGTACTTC

abundance: few
d_gene: TRBD1
v_gene: TRBV15
j_gene: TRBJ2-7
CDR3aa: CATSVYRDSPLEQYF
CDR3nt: TGTGCCACCAGCGTGTACCGGGACAGTCCTCTCGAGCAGTACTTC

abundance: .
d_gene: .
v_gene: TRBV27
j_gene: TRBJ1-5
CDR3aa: CASSRTSNQPQHF
CDR3nt: TGTGCCAGCAGTCGGACTAGCAATCAGCCCCAGCATTTT